The rows below give T cell receptor beta chains drawn from one sample of a study of blood T cell repertoires in COVID-19. The method was immunoSEQ multiplex PCR; TCRdb's version includes in-frame clones alone and lacks a portion of them. The data hold around 150,000 clones, with 80% to 90% observed a single time. The sample comprised peripheral blood. The receptors shown here come from a human donor in a cohort sampled during active COVID-19. The CDR3 runs from the conserved cysteine through the conserved F or W. The D gene is left open where the match is weak. Expanded clones are given a class, and other clones once, few, many or no size at all.

j_gene: TRBJ1-3
d_gene: TRBD1
v_gene: TRBV5-1
abundance: NA
CDR3nt: TGCGCCAGCAGCTATCAGGGGGCTGGAAACACCATATATTTT
CDR3aa: CASSYQGAGNTIYF

j_gene: TRBJ2-7
d_gene: NA
v_gene: TRBV7-9
abundance: NA
CDR3nt: TGTGCCAGCAGCTTAGCGGAGCCTTACGAGCAGTACTTC
CDR3aa: CASSLAEPYEQYF

j_gene: TRBJ1-2
d_gene: NA
v_gene: TRBV7-2
abundance: NA
CDR3nt: TGTGCCAGCAGCCCCGAGGCAGCATATGGCTACACCTTC
CDR3aa: CASSPEAAYGYTF

j_gene: TRBJ2-1
d_gene: NA
v_gene: TRBV7-9
abundance: few
CDR3nt: TGTGCCAGCAGCGTCTCTGAGTTTTCAACCAATGAGCAGTTCTTC
CDR3aa: CASSVSEFSTNEQFF

j_gene: TRBJ1-5
d_gene: NA
v_gene: TRBV4-3
abundance: NA
CDR3nt: TGCGCCAGCAGCCCGAGGCGTAGTTTTAGCAATCAGCCCCAGCATTTT
CDR3aa: CASSPRRSFSNQPQHF

j_gene: TRBJ2-5
d_gene: NA
v_gene: TRBV7-8
abundance: NA
CDR3nt: TGTGCCAGCAGCCGTACTTTCTCGGAGACCCAGTACTTC
CDR3aa: CASSRTFSETQYF

j_gene: TRBJ2-1
d_gene: TRBD2
v_gene: TRBV9
abundance: NA
CDR3nt: TGTGCCAGCGCGGCTGGGACTAGTCCAATCAATGAGCAGTTCTTC
CDR3aa: CASAAGTSPINEQFF

j_gene: TRBJ2-2
d_gene: NA
v_gene: TRBV7-6
abundance: NA
CDR3nt: TGTGCCAGCAGCCCTGGGGGCAGAGGTTTCACCGGGGAGCTGTTTTTT
CDR3aa: CASSPGGRGFTGELFF

j_gene: TRBJ1-2
d_gene: NA
v_gene: TRBV14
abundance: NA
CDR3nt: TGTGCCAGCAGCCCCGTACACAGGGAATTCTATGGCTACACCTTC
CDR3aa: CASSPVHREFYGYTF

j_gene: TRBJ2-3
d_gene: TRBD2
v_gene: TRBV7-3
abundance: once
CDR3nt: TGTGCCAGCAGCGCCACTAGCGGGGGCACAGATACGCAGTATTTT
CDR3aa: CASSATSGGTDTQYF

j_gene: TRBJ1-2
d_gene: NA
v_gene: TRBV6-6
abundance: NA
CDR3nt: TGTGCCAGCAGTTCAGGAGGGAGCGGAGGCTACACCTTC
CDR3aa: CASSSGGSGGYTF

j_gene: TRBJ2-3
d_gene: TRBD1
v_gene: TRBV5-6
abundance: NA
CDR3nt: TGTGCCAGCAGCTGGGGACAGCACACAGATACGCAGTATTTT
CDR3aa: CASSWGQHTDTQYF

j_gene: TRBJ1-1
d_gene: TRBD1
v_gene: TRBV25-1
abundance: NA
CDR3nt: TGTGCCAGCAGTGACATAACAGGGGGAGAGTCGGCTTTCTTT
CDR3aa: CASSDITGGESAFF

j_gene: TRBJ1-3
d_gene: TRBD1
v_gene: TRBV3-1/TRBV3-2
abundance: NA
CDR3nt: TGTGCCAGCAGCCTCGTGGCAGGGGGAGTCTCTGGAAACACCATATATTTT
CDR3aa: CASSLVAGGVSGNTIYF

j_gene: TRBJ2-3
d_gene: TRBD1
v_gene: TRBV30
abundance: NA
CDR3nt: TGTGCCTGGAACTCACAGGGGGGATACACAGATACGCAGTATTTT
CDR3aa: CAWNSQGGYTDTQYF

j_gene: TRBJ2-2
d_gene: NA
v_gene: TRBV7-2
abundance: NA
CDR3nt: TGTGCCAGCAGCTTAGCAGCCCAAAACACCGGGGAGCTGTTTTTT
CDR3aa: CASSLAAQNTGELFF

j_gene: TRBJ2-1
d_gene: NA
v_gene: TRBV15
abundance: NA
CDR3nt: TGTGCCACCAGCAGGAGGGAGGCCTACAATGAGCAGTTCTTC
CDR3aa: CATSRREAYNEQFF

j_gene: TRBJ1-3
d_gene: NA
v_gene: TRBV5-6
abundance: NA
CDR3nt: TGTGCCAGCAACGCCTGGCGGAACTCTGGAAACACCATATATTTT
CDR3aa: CASNAWRNSGNTIYF

j_gene: TRBJ1-2
d_gene: TRBD1
v_gene: TRBV28
abundance: NA
CDR3nt: TGTGCCAGCACTCTGCCGACAGGGGAGGGCTATGGCTACACCTTC
CDR3aa: CASTLPTGEGYGYTF

j_gene: TRBJ1-4
d_gene: NA
v_gene: TRBV29-1
abundance: NA
CDR3nt: TGCAGCGTTGTAAGACGGGATAATGAAAAACTGTTTTTT
CDR3aa: CSVVRRDNEKLFF

j_gene: TRBJ2-3
d_gene: TRBD2
v_gene: TRBV2
abundance: NA
CDR3nt: TGTGCCAGCAGTGGACTAGCGGGGAGGGATACGCAGTATTTT
CDR3aa: CASSGLAGRDTQYF

j_gene: TRBJ2-1
d_gene: NA
v_gene: TRBV29-1
abundance: NA
CDR3nt: TGCAGCGTTGCGCGGGACCTCAATGAGCAGTTCTTC
CDR3aa: CSVARDLNEQFF

j_gene: TRBJ2-7
d_gene: TRBD1
v_gene: TRBV2
abundance: NA
CDR3nt: TGTGCCAGCAGCGAAGACAGGGAGCCCTCCTACGAGCAGTACTTC
CDR3aa: CASSEDREPSYEQYF

j_gene: TRBJ2-1
d_gene: NA
v_gene: TRBV4-3
abundance: NA
CDR3nt: TGCGCCAGCAGCCAAGATCCAGACTCCTACAATGAGCAGTTCTTC
CDR3aa: CASSQDPDSYNEQFF

j_gene: TRBJ2-1
d_gene: TRBD2
v_gene: TRBV28
abundance: NA
CDR3nt: TGTGCCAGCAGTACCTCTAGCGGGGGGGCTGGAGATGAGCAGTTCTTC
CDR3aa: CASSTSSGGAGDEQFF

j_gene: TRBJ2-5
d_gene: TRBD2
v_gene: TRBV30
abundance: once
CDR3nt: TGTGCCTGGGAGAGCGGGCCGGGAGGGGAGACCCAGTACTTC
CDR3aa: CAWESGPGGETQYF

j_gene: TRBJ2-4
d_gene: NA
v_gene: TRBV19
abundance: NA
CDR3nt: TGTGCCAGTAGTATAAACCAACGGCGGAACATTCAGTACTTC
CDR3aa: CASSINQRRNIQYF

j_gene: TRBJ2-3
d_gene: NA
v_gene: TRBV19
abundance: NA
CDR3nt: TGTGCCAGTAGCGGACAGAACACAGATACGCAGTATTTT
CDR3aa: CASSGQNTDTQYF

j_gene: TRBJ2-7
d_gene: TRBD1
v_gene: TRBV5-6
abundance: few
CDR3nt: TGTGCCAGCAGTCGACCGGGACAGGGTTTCTACGAGCAGTACTTC
CDR3aa: CASSRPGQGFYEQYF

j_gene: TRBJ1-2
d_gene: NA
v_gene: TRBV30
abundance: many
CDR3nt: TGTGCCTGGAGTGGCAGTCTCTATGGCTACACCTTC
CDR3aa: CAWSGSLYGYTF

j_gene: TRBJ2-6
d_gene: TRBD2
v_gene: TRBV9
abundance: NA
CDR3nt: TGTGCCAGCAGCGTAGGTATTAGCGGGGCATCTGGGGCCAACGTCCTGACTTTC
CDR3aa: CASSVGISGASGANVLTF

j_gene: TRBJ2-7
d_gene: TRBD2
v_gene: TRBV6-2/TRBV6-3
abundance: NA
CDR3nt: TGTGCCAGCAGTTACTCCAACGGGAGGCTCTCCTACGAGCAGTACTTC
CDR3aa: CASSYSNGRLSYEQYF

j_gene: TRBJ1-1
d_gene: TRBD1
v_gene: TRBV5-1
abundance: NA
CDR3nt: TGCGCCAGCAGCTTGGGGGACAGGGACACTGAAGCTTTCTTT
CDR3aa: CASSLGDRDTEAFF

j_gene: TRBJ1-1
d_gene: NA
v_gene: TRBV18
abundance: NA
CDR3nt: TGTGCCAGCTCACTTCACAGGTCGATGAGCACTGAAGCTTTCTTT
CDR3aa: CASSLHRSMSTEAFF

j_gene: TRBJ2-1
d_gene: TRBD2
v_gene: TRBV5-5
abundance: NA
CDR3nt: TGTGCCAGCAGCCGCCCGACTAGCGACGAGCAGTTCTTC
CDR3aa: CASSRPTSDEQFF

j_gene: TRBJ1-6
d_gene: NA
v_gene: TRBV6-5
abundance: NA
CDR3nt: TGTGCCAGCAGCCCCTCGGAGGGGATTGAGGCACCCCTCCACTTT
CDR3aa: CASSPSEGIEAPLHF

j_gene: TRBJ2-3
d_gene: NA
v_gene: TRBV9
abundance: NA
CDR3nt: TGTGCCAGCAGCGTAGACGCAGGACAAGACACAGATACGCAGTATTTT
CDR3aa: CASSVDAGQDTDTQYF

j_gene: TRBJ1-4
d_gene: NA
v_gene: TRBV6-6
abundance: NA
CDR3nt: TGTGCCAGCAGCCCGACAGATATGAATGAAAAACTGTTTTTT
CDR3aa: CASSPTDMNEKLFF

j_gene: TRBJ2-1
d_gene: NA
v_gene: TRBV7-6
abundance: NA
CDR3nt: TGTGCCAGCAGCTTAGCTCTAAATGAGCAGTTCTTC
CDR3aa: CASSLALNEQFF

j_gene: TRBJ1-1
d_gene: NA
v_gene: TRBV30
abundance: NA
CDR3nt: TGTGCCTGGGCTGAGGGCAGGCCGAACACTGAAGCTTTCTTT
CDR3aa: CAWAEGRPNTEAFF